Below are 28 T cell receptor beta chains sequenced from a single sample in a study of T cell changes during pregnancy in multiple sclerosis (dated by TCRdb to between 2018 and 2021). Preparation of the library involved the immunoSEQ multiplex PCR assay. This is the immuneACCESS table as TCRdb keeps it, with only in-frame sequences that have V and J called. A part of the clones is gone; compared with another copy, unresolved V genes explain less than half, and the rest is unexplained. The sample has tens of thousands of clones on record, 85% to 95% of them singletons. The ten biggest clones cover about 0.93% of the sample. Sample: peripheral blood, taken in the first trimester of pregnancy. Source of these receptors: a female donor with multiple sclerosis, enrolled in a pregnancy study.

The chain has TRBV5-4 and TRBJ2-5, with 13 nucleotides matching TRBD2. CDR3 length: 16 amino acids. The V gene end was trimmed by 4 bases and the J gene end by 5 bases; junction bases not matched to a gene: 8. Germline V gene sequence: CDR1 SGHNT, CDR2 YYREEE (reference sequence). The CDR3 sequence: CASSNGLAGVSETQYF. In DNA form, the CDR3 reads TGTGCCAGCAGCAACGGACTAGCGGGGGTTTCGGAGACCCAGTACTTC.

The genes are TRBV5-8 and TRBJ1-5; 8 bases map to TRBD1. Germline values: CDR1 SGHTS, CDR2 YDEGEE. CDR3 length: 16 amino acids. Trimming removed 1 base from V and 4 bases from J; junction bases left unmatched: 7. In nucleotides, the CDR3 is TGTGCCAGCAGCTTGTGGGGCGGACAGGGAAATCAGCCCCAGCATTTT. It encodes CASSLWGGQGNQPQHF.

The gene calls are TRBV29-1 and TRBJ1-2; perhaps TRBD1 as D (5 bases). Germline values: CDR1 SQVTM, CDR2 ANQGSEA. The CDR3 loop spans 13 amino acids. Trimming removed 1 base at V and 8 bases at J, with 14 bases between. The CDR3 DNA sequence: TGCAGCGTTGAAGGGGAACAGGCTCGAGGCTACACCTTC. Its protein product is CSVEGEQARGYTF.

The CDR3 DNA follows: TGTGCCAGCAACGAAGCGGGGCCCACAGATACGCAGTATTTT. Amino acids: CASNEAGPTDTQYF. The rearrangement joins TRBV11-3 to TRBJ2-3; TRBD2 matches 7 bases. Trimming cost V 7 bases and J 2 bases; bases outside gene matches: 6. Germline CDR1 reads SGHNT; CDR2 reads YENEEA. The CDR3 totals 14 residues.

The chain links TRBV7-8 to TRBJ2-2; D perhaps matches TRBD2 (6 bases). V was cut by 4 bases and J by 0 bases, with 12 bases left in between. CDR1 and CDR2 (germline): SGHVS, FQNEAQ. The CDR3 is 16 amino acids. The CDR3 spells CASSSTAGTNTGELFF. For the CDR3, the DNA is TGTGCCAGCAGCTCTACGGCGGGGACGAACACCGGGGAGCTGTTTTTT.

Turning to this clone: At the DNA level, this CDR3 is encoded by other sequences in the same sample as well. The chain has TRBV25-1 and TRBJ1-1; a weak D match, TRBD1 (6 bases). The germline gives CDR1 MGHDK, CDR2 SYGVNS. Trimming left V 7 bases short and J 7 bases short, with 22 bases between. CDR3 length: 15 residues. Here the CDR3 reads CASIAGPQGKFEAFF. CDR3 sequence (DNA): TGTGCCAGCATAGCGGGACCACAGGGAAAATTTGAAGCTTTCTTT.

This rearrangement joins TRBV7-3 to TRBJ2-1, with D tentatively TRBD2 (6 bases). V shed 3 bases and J shed 0 bases, with 18 bases lying between them. The length of the CDR3 is 18 residues. Germline values: CDR1 SGHTA, CDR2 FQGTGA. Written as DNA, the CDR3 is TGTGCCAGCAGCTTGTCGTCCGGGGCGGGAAGCTCCTACAATGAGCAGTTCTTC. Encoded protein: CASSLSSGAGSSYNEQFF.

The rearrangement links TRBV19 to TRBJ2-5, with 8 bases matching TRBD1. Trimming cost V 9 bases and J 3 bases; bases outside gene matches: 15. This CDR3 has 16 residues. CDR1 LNHDA and CDR2 SQIVND come from the germline V gene (reference sequence). The chain's CDR3 is CASKPRTGKAEETQYF. The CDR3 DNA is TGTGCCAGCAAACCCCGGACAGGGAAAGCTGAAGAGACCCAGTACTTC.

The gene calls are TRBV25-1 and TRBJ1-1; TRBD1 is a possible D gene (6 bases). Germline V gene lookup returns CDR1 MGHDK and CDR2 SYGVNS. Trimming stripped 7 bases from V and 6 bases from J, with 18 bases between. This CDR3 has 14 amino acids. The CDR3 DNA follows: TGTGCCAGCACCAAAGACAGGCCTAACGCTGAAGCTTTCTTT. Translated: CASTKDRPNAEAFF.

The rearrangement joins TRBV2 to TRBJ2-3, with TRBD2 as a possible D gene (8 bases). With 1 base removed from V and 14 bases from J, the gap between germline ends came to 13 bases. This CDR3 is built from 12 residues. Germline V CDR1 and CDR2: SNHLY, FYNNEI. The CDR3 DNA is TGTGCCAGCAGTGAAGGCGGGGGGACAGCGTATTTT. Translating gives CASSEGGGTAYF.

This sequence joins TRBV4-1 and TRBJ2-1, with 11 bases that match TRBD2. This CDR3 is built from 17 residues. V dropped 0 bases and J dropped 4; count of bases not matched to a gene: 5. CDR1 is MGHRA and CDR2 is YSYEKL in the germline V gene. The CDR3 DNA is TGCGCCAGCAGCCAAGACCAGACTAGCGGGGCATACAATGAGCAGTTCTTC. Its translation is CASSQDQTSGAYNEQFF.

CDR3 sequence: CASTSQGRNTEAFF. In DNA, the CDR3 is TGTGCCAGCACCTCACAGGGGAGGAACACTGAAGCTTTCTTT. The rearrangement uses TRBV6-5 and TRBJ1-1, with 7 nucleotides matching TRBD1. The V gene's germline CDR1 is MNHEY and CDR2 SVGAGI. J lost 1 base, V lost 7 bases, and 6 bases had no gene match. This CDR3 region has 14 residues.

V usage is TRBV19 and J usage is TRBJ1-5, with D perhaps matching TRBD1 (5 bases). The CDR3 is made up of 16 amino acids. Trimming stripped 6 bases from V and 6 bases from J, with 21 bases between. Germline V gene data show CDR1 as LNHDA and CDR2 as SQIVND (reference sequence). Here the CDR3 reads CASSLLGTGGSQPQHF. The CDR3 coding sequence is TGTGCCAGTAGCCTCCTCGGGACTGGGGGATCTCAGCCCCAGCATTTT.

The genes are TRBV19 and TRBJ1-2; D remains ambiguous. V was clipped by 5 bases and J by 8 bases, with 12 bases between them. The CDR3 has 12 amino acids. Germline V lookup: CDR1 LNHDA, CDR2 SQIVND (reference sequence). The CDR3 reads CASSGLLGGYTF. CDR3 nucleotides: TGTGCCAGTAGTGGCCTCCTGGGCGGCTACACCTTC.

The chain couples TRBV6-4 to TRBJ2-1, with 8 bases matching TRBD1. The V gene's germline CDR1 is MRHNA and CDR2 SNTAGT. This CDR3 has 15 amino acids. V lost 0 bases to trimming and J lost 4 bases; unmatched junction nucleotides: 2. CDR3 in DNA: TGTGCCAGCAGTGACTCACGGACAGGGTACAATGAGCAGTTCTTC. It codes for CASSDSRTGYNEQFF.

This clone has only a few counts. The rearrangement joins TRBV5-6 to TRBJ1-1; TRBD1 might be the D (5 bases). This CDR3 region has 14 residues. Germline values: CDR1 SGHDT, CDR2 YYEEEE. The V end was cut by 0 bases, the J end by 5 bases, with 11 bases between. The CDR3 spells CASSLDGGRTEAFF. The DNA for the CDR3 is TGTGCCAGCAGCTTGGATGGGGGGAGGACTGAAGCTTTCTTT.

The chain recombines TRBV6-6 with TRBJ2-7; 9 bases line up with TRBD1. Unmatched junction bases numbered 9, after V lost 4 bases and J lost 2 bases. The length of the CDR3 is 16 residues. Per germline, CDR1 MNHNY and CDR2 SVGAGI (reference sequence). For the CDR3, the DNA is TGTGCCAGCAGTTTTCCCCCGGGACAGGGACCCTACGAGCAGTACTTC. Its protein product is CASSFPPGQGPYEQYF.

The chain combines TRBV4-3 with TRBJ2-7; maybe TRBD2 (6 bases). V dropped 0 bases and J dropped 7 bases, with 16 bases sitting between them. The V gene's germline CDR1 is LGHNA and CDR2 YSLEER. This CDR3 has 15 residues. The CDR3 sequence is CASSQDRRGIREQYF. The CDR3 DNA reads TGCGCCAGCAGCCAAGACCGCCGGGGGATCCGGGAGCAGTACTTC.

This rearrangement joins TRBV15 to TRBJ2-5; D possibly corresponds to TRBD2 (5 bases). V dropped 0 bases and J dropped 4 bases, with 12 bases sitting between them. The CDR3 contains 15 residues. Per the germline V gene, CDR1 is LNHNV and CDR2 is YYDKDF (reference sequence). The CDR3 DNA is TGTGCCACCAGCAGAGACGGTTCCCGGGGAGAGACCCAGTACTTC. Amino acids: CATSRDGSRGETQYF.

The CDR3 DNA sequence: TGTGCCAGCAGCTTTTCTAGCGCTCCAGATACGCAGTATTTT. Protein sequence: CASSFSSAPDTQYF. The V and J genes are TRBV7-8 and TRBJ2-3; possible D gene TRBD2, 6 bases. V dropped 3 bases and J dropped 4 bases, with 11 bases sitting between them. CDR3 size: 14 residues. The V gene's germline CDR1 is SGHVS and CDR2 FQNEAQ.

CDR3 protein: CASSVGTAGNTIYF. The CDR3 coding sequence is TGTGCCAGCAGTGTGGGGACAGCTGGAAACACCATATATTTT. V usage is TRBV6-1 and J usage is TRBJ1-3, with 7 bases that match TRBD1. Germline V gene sequence: CDR1 MNHNS, CDR2 SASEGT. The CDR3 totals 14 residues. With 4 bases clipped from V and 2 bases from J, the junction kept 2 bases outside the gene matches.

The gene calls are TRBV7-2 and TRBJ1-1; D might be TRBD1 (5 bases). V was cut by 5 bases and J by 1 base, with 11 bases left in between. Germline-derived CDR1 and CDR2 are SGHTA and FQGNSA. The length of the CDR3 is 14 residues. The CDR3 DNA is TGTGCCAGCAGCGCCGGGAGGGGGAACACTGAAGCTTTCTTT. This sequence encodes CASSAGRGNTEAFF.

The V call is TRBV9, the J call TRBJ2-7; 9 bases are a match to TRBD1. The CDR3 has 14 residues. Germline assignment: CDR1 SGDLS and CDR2 YYNGEE. Unmatched junction bases numbered 6, after V lost 2 bases and J lost 6 bases. DNA for the CDR3: TGTGCCAGCAGCGTCGGGACAGGGTTTCGCGAGCAGTACTTC. This gives the protein CASSVGTGFREQYF.

This clone was seen just once. The rearrangement uses TRBV18 and TRBJ1-6, with a possible D match to TRBD1 (6 bases). Per the germline V gene, CDR1 is KGHSH and CDR2 is LQKENI. The CDR3 spans 15 residues. Trimming left V 4 bases short and J 6 bases short, with 13 bases between. This CDR3 is CASSLTTGLNSPLHF. CDR3 nucleotides: TGTGCCAGCTCACTCACGACAGGACTTAATTCACCCCTCCACTTT.

The V gene is TRBV5-6, the J gene TRBJ1-1; D is unclear. Germline loops: CDR1 SGHDT, CDR2 YYEEEE. V dropped 0 bases and J dropped 0 bases, with 9 bases sitting between them. The CDR3 length is 15 residues. The chain's CDR3 is CASSLGGRMNTEAFF. The CDR3 nucleotides read TGTGCCAGCAGCTTGGGTGGGCGTATGAACACTGAAGCTTTCTTT.

V usage is TRBV6-4 and J usage is TRBJ1-1; no reliable D call. The ends were cut back, 4 bases at V and 3 bases at J, with 9 bases in the middle. CDR1 and CDR2 from the germline V gene are MRHNA and SNTAGT. The CDR3 is made up of 13 amino acids. In DNA form, the CDR3 reads TGTGCCAGCAGTGTATTTCAGGACACTGAAGCTTTCTTT. Residues: CASSVFQDTEAFF.

The chain has TRBV7-8 and TRBJ1-1; D may be TRBD1 (6 bases). Trimming shortened V by 5 bases and J by 0 bases, and 19 bases separated the two germline ends. The CDR3 sequence is 17 residues long. Germline-derived CDR1 and CDR2 are SGHVS and FQNEAQ. Here the CDR3 reads CASSAGGARSMNTEAFF. CDR3 DNA sequence: TGTGCCAGCAGCGCGGGGGGGGCCAGATCCATGAACACTGAAGCTTTCTTT.

This rearrangement joins TRBV19 to TRBJ1-2; TRBD1 aligns across 7 bases. Germline CDR1 reads LNHDA; CDR2 reads SQIVND (reference sequence). The CDR3 sequence is 13 residues long. The ends lost 5 bases at V and 8 bases at J; junction bases unmatched: 8. DNA for the CDR3: TGTGCCAGTAGTTCCGACAGGGTGAGGGGCTACACCTTC. It codes for CASSSDRVRGYTF.